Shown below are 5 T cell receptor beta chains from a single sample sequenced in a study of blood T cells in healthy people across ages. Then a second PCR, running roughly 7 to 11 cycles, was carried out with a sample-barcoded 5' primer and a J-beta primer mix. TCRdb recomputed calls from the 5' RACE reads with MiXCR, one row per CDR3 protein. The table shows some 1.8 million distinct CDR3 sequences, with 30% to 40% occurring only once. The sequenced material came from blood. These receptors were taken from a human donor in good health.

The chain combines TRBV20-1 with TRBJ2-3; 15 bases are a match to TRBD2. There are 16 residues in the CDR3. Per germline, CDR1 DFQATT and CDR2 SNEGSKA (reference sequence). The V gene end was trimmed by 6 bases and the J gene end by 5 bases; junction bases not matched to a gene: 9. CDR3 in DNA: TGCAGTGCCCAACATGGGACTAGCGGGGGGCGAGATACGCAGTATTTT. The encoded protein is CSAQHGTSGGRDTQYF.

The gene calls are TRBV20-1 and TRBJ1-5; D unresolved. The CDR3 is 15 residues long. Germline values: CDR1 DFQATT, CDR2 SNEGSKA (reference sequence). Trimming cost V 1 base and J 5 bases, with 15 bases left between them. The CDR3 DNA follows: TGCAGTGCTAGAGCGGCAGGAGCACGGGATCAGCCCCAGCATTTT. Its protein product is CSARAAGARDQPQHF.

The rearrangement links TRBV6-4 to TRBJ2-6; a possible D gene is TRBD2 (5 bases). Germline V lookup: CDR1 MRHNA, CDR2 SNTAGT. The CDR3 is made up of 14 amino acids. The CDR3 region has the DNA TGTGTCAACAGTGACTACTCTGGGGCCAACGTCCTGACTTTC. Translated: CVNSDYSGANVLTF.

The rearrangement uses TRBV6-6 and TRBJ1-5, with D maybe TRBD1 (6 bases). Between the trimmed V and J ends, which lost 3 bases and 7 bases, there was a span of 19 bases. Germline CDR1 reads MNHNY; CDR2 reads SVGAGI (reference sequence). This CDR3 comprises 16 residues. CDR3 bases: TGTGCCAGCAGTTATTTCGGGGGGCGCGGTGGACAGCCCCAGCATTTT. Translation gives CASSYFGGRGGQPQHF.

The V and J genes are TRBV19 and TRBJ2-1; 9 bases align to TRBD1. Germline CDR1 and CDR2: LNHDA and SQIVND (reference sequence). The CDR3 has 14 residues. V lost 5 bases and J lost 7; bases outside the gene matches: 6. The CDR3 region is CASSWDRAINEQFF. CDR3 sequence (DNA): TGTGCCAGTAGTTGGGACAGGGCGATAAATGAGCAGTTCTTC. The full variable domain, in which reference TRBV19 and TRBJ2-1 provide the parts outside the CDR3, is DGGITQSPKYLFRKEGQNVTLSCEQNLNHDAMYWYRQDPGQGLRLIYYSQIVNDFQKGDIAEGYSVSREKKESFPLTVTSAQKNPTAFYLCASSWDRAINEQFFGPGTRLTVL.